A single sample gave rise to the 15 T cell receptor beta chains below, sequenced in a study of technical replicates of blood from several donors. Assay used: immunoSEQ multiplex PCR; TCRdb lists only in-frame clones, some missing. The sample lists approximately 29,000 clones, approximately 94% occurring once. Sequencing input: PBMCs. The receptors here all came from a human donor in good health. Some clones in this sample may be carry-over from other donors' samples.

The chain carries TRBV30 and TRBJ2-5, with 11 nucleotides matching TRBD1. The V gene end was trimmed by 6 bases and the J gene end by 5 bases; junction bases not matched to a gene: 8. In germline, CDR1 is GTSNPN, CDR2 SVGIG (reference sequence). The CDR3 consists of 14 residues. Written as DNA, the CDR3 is TGTGCCTGTACCGGGACAGGGGGAGATGAGACCCAGTACTTC. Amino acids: CACTGTGGDETQYF.

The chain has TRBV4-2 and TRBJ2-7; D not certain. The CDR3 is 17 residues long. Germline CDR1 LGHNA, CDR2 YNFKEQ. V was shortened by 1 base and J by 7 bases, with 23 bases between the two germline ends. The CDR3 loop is CASSQVSSRWPFGEQYF. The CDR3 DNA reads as TGTGCCAGCAGCCAAGTTAGCAGCCGCTGGCCCTTTGGAGAGCAGTACTTC.

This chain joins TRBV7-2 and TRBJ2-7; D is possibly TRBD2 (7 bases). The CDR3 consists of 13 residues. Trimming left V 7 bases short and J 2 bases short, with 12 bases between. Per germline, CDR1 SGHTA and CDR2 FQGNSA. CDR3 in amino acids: CASKGGSPYEQYF. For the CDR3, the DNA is TGTGCCAGCAAGGGGGGGTCGCCCTACGAGCAGTACTTC.

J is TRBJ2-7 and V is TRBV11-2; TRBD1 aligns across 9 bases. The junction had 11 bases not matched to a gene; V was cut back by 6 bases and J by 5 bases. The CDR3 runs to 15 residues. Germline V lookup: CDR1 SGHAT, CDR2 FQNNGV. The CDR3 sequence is CASSSPGQGTHEQYF. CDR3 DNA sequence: TGTGCCAGCAGTTCGCCGGGACAGGGTACCCACGAGCAGTACTTC.

The CDR3 bases are TGTGCCAGCAGTTTTTGGTACAGGGGGCAGGAGACCCAGTACTTC. Encoded protein: CASSFWYRGQETQYF. The chain carries TRBV27 and TRBJ2-5; 9 bases match TRBD1. The V gene end was trimmed by 3 bases and the J gene end by 5 bases; junction bases not matched to a gene: 7. The germline V gene encodes CDR1 MNHEY and CDR2 SMNVEV (reference sequence). This CDR3 has 15 amino acids.

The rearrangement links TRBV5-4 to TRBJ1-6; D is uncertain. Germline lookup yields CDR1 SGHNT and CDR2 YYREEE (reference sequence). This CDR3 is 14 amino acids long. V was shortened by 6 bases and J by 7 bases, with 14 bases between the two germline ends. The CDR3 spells CASTSEIGNSPLHF. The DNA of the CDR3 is TGTGCCAGCACCTCGGAGATTGGGAATTCACCCCTCCACTTT.

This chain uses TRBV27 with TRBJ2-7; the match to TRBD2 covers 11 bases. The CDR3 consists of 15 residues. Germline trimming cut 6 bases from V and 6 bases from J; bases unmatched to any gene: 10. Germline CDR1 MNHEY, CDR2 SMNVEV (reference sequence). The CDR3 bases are TGTGCCAGCAGCCCGGGGACTAGCGGTCCCCTCGAGCAGTACTTC. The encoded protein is CASSPGTSGPLEQYF.

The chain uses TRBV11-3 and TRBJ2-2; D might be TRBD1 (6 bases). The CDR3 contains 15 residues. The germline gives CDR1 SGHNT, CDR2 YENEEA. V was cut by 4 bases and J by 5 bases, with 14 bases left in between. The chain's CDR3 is CASSSHRAPTGELFF. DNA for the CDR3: TGTGCCAGCAGCTCCCACAGGGCGCCAACCGGGGAGCTGTTTTTT.

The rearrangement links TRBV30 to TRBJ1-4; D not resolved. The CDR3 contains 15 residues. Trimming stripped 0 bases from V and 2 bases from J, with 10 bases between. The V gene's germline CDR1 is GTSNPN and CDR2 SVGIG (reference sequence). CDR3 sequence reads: CAWSVRGVTNEKLFF. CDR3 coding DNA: TGTGCCTGGAGTGTTCGCGGGGTCACTAATGAAAAACTGTTTTTT. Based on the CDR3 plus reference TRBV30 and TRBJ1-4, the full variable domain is SQTIHQWPATLVQPVGSPLSLECTVEGTSNPNLYWYRQAAGRGLQLLFYSVGIGQISSEVPQNLSASRPQDRQFILSSKKLLLSDSGFYLCAWSVRGVTNEKLFFGSGTQLSVL.

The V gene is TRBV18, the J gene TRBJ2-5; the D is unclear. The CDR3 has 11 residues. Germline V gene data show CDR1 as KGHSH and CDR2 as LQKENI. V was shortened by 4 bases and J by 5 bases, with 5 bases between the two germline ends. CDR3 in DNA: TGTGCCAGCTCACTCGGGGAGACCCAGTACTTC. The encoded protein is CASSLGETQYF. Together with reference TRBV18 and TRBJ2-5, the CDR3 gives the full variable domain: NAGVMQNPRHLVRRRGQEARLRCSPMKGHSHVYWYRQLPEEGLKFMVYLQKENIIDESGMPKERFSAEFPKEGPSILRIQQVVRGDSAAYFCASSLGETQYFGPGTRLLVL.

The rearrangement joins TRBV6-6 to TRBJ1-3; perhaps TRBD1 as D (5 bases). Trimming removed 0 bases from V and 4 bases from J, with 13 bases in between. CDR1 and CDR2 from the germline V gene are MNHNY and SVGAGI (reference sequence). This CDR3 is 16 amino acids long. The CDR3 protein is CASSYSKGQGGNTIYF. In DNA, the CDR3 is TGTGCCAGCAGTTACTCGAAGGGCCAGGGCGGAAACACCATATATTTT.

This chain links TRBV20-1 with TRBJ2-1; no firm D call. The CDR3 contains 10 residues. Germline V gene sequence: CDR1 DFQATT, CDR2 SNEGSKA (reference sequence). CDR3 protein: CSAPINEQFF. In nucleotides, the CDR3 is TGCAGCGCCCCTATTAATGAGCAGTTCTTC.

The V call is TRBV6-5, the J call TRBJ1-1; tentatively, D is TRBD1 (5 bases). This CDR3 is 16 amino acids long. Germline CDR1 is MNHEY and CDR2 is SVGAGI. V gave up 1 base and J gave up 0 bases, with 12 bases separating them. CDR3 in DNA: TGTGCCAGCAGTTACTTGGGGCCCGTCATGAACACTGAAGCTTTCTTT. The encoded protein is CASSYLGPVMNTEAFF.

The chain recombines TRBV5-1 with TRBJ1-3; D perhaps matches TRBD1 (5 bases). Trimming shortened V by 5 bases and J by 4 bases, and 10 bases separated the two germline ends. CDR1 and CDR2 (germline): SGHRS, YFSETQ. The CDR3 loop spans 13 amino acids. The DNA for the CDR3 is TGCGCCAGCAGTTCAGACAGCGGAAACACCATATATTTT. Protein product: CASSSDSGNTIYF.

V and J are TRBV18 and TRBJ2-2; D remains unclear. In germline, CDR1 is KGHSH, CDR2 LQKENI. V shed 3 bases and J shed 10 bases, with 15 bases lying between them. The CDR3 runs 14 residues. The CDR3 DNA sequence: TGTGCCAGCTCACCCGCCCTAAACCCCCCGGAGCTGTTTTTT. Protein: CASSPALNPPELFF.